This T cell receptor (beta chain) comes out of a study of T and B cells in COVID-19 patients (TCRdb year 2020). Background for the entire study: Using TRB and IGH repertoire sequencing of peripheral blood, the study characterized adaptive immunity in COVID-19 patients who had active infection or had recovered. Comorbidities linked to unfavorable COVID-19 outcome were present in 18 of 20 patients in the active-infection cohort. A recovered cohort was made up of 19 patients contributing under 25 samples, mostly after mild to moderate COVID-19 managed as outpatients. Median age was nearly 35 years in the recovered cohort versus roughly 67 years in the active-infection cohort. As many as 9 follow-up blood samples were taken per patient, and some of the samples covered different disease stages within the same individual. Of the 20 to 25 patients in the active-infection cohort, 12 were critically ill and needed mechanical ventilation or ECMO. The TCR and BCR sequence repository comprised fewer than 40 patients and 60 to 85 time points, with over 7 million TCR sequences analysed. Because samples were available both during active disease and after recovery, a couple of patients were counted in both the recovered and the active cohorts. An age-matched reference group of some 39 healthy donors negative for COVID-19 antibodies was used as the comparison for repertoire analyses. The paper as a whole reports these results and caveats: The size of the cohort was considered insufficient for assessing HLA contributions to COVID-19 susceptibility or severity. Blood samples obtained from mildly ill patients during symptoms, as well as early samples obtained from severe cases, were available only in scarce numbers. In active COVID-19, TRB repertoires were highly clonal, while at recovery, diversity and richness increased above the levels seen in healthy donors. Specific T cell subsets (CD4+/Treg/CD8+) and sorted SARS-CoV-2-responsive or tetramer+ T cells had not yet been sequenced, and the corresponding sequencing experiments were ongoing. A total of some 2,000 TCR clusters were exclusive to the recovered cohort, and 25 to 40 of those clusters were low-pGen clusters. The reported TCR clusters were said to need prospective validation before any clinical use. Patients with COVID-19 were reported to show strongly skewed TRBV/TRBJ gene usage.

The CDR3 numbers 14 residues from cysteine through phenylalanine. Only the CDR3 portion is preserved as DNA: 42 bases, with reading frame beginning at the first base. Relative to germline, V is 0 bases shorter and J is 2 bases shorter, with 6 bases between their ends. TRB repertoires were amplified using 250-500 ng of genomic DNA isolated from blood. In its sample, this clonotype comes out as medium-sized (0.01 to 0.1%). Which antigen it targets is not known. No base qualities exist here, and no much larger clone lies one base off it. The instrument was an Illumina MiSeq. TRB rearrangements were amplified by multiplex PCR with BIOMED2 TRB-A/B primer pools. Illumina-compatible adapters and 7-nucleotide sample barcodes were attached to the amplicons through two consecutive PCRs. Phusion HS II polymerase was used for all library PCRs. The amplicons were purified from gel with the NucleoSpin Gel and PCR Clean-up kit, measured on Qubit, and combined at 4 to 5 nM. Before Illumina next-generation sequencing, the quality of the amplicon pool was assessed on an Agilent 2100 Bioanalyzer. On the study's bioinformatics: TRB rearrangements were annotated with MiXCR 3.0.8 using the default MiXCR reference library. Non-productive reads and sequences with fewer than 2 reads were removed, and every unique CDR3 nucleotide sequence was treated as one clone. Clonality, diversity, richness and V-J gene usage were calculated in R 3.5.1. GLIPH2 was used to cluster TCRs by CDR3 similarity, and OLGA was used to calculate generation probabilities. GLIPH2 clusters were kept only if they contained at least four unique TCR clonotypes found in at least three individuals. Through fastp at Q25 and MiXCR, TCRdb rebuilt clones from the public reads, retaining in-frame beta chains. Rows matching on CDR3 protein sequence are summarized as one entry with the most common DNA and genes. TCRdb's processing, not the study's, gives the V and J calls here. Present in this sample are a few thousand distinct CDR3 sequences, roughly a quarter of which were seen just once. Together, the top ten hold about an eighth of the sample.

The V and J segments used are TRBV12-3 or TRBV12-4 and TRBJ2-3; no D gene call is confident. Specimen: blood. The receptor was isolated from a human donor with active COVID-19. Here is the DNA: TGTGCCAGCAGTTTAGCGGGGTTCACAGATACGCAGTATTTT. Its protein product is CASSLAGFTDTQYF.